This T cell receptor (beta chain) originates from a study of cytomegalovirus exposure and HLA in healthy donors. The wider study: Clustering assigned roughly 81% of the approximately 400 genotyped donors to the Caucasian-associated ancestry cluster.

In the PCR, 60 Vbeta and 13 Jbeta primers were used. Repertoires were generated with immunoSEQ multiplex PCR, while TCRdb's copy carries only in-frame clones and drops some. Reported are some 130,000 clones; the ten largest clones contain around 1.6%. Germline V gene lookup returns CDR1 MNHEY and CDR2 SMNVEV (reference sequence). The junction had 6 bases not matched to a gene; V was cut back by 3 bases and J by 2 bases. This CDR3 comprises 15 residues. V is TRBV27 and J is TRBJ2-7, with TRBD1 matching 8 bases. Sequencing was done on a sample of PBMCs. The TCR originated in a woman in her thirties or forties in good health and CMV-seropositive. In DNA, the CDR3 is TGTGCCAGCAGTTTTGGACAGGGCTTTACCTACGAGCAGTACTTC. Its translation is CASSFGQGFTYEQYF.